Sequencing of this T cell receptor (beta chain) was carried out in a study of cytomegalovirus exposure and HLA in healthy donors. Study conclusions and caveats: Later analysis indicated greater clonal expansion among HLA-associated TCR beta chains than among equally common other chains.

The germline CDR1 and CDR2 sequences are MNHEY and SVGAGI. V lost 2 bases, J lost 8 bases, and 7 bases stayed unmatched. CDR3 size: 15 residues. With regard to this clone: The target antigen is unknown.

Nominally healthy donors were sampled, though unrecorded immune exposures were likely. PCR was performed using 60 Vbeta and 13 Jbeta primers. Profiling relied on immunoSEQ multiplex PCR, and the TCRdb table lists in-frame clones only, not all of them. The sample lists about 160,000 clones; roughly 80% were seen once. Sequencing was carried out using PBMCs. This receptor was obtained from a man aged 18 to 29 in good health and CMV-seropositive. The V and J genes are TRBV6-5 and TRBJ1-4; 8 bases agree with TRBD1. The CDR3 region is CASSYIGQGFEKLFF. The CDR3 DNA follows: TGTGCCAGCAGTTACATCGGACAGGGTTTCGAAAAACTGTTTTTT.